Listed below are T cell receptor beta chains from one sample, sequenced in a study of blood T cell repertoires in COVID-19. TCRdb's copy holds only in-frame clones and misses some; the assay was immunoSEQ multiplex PCR. The sample has 150,000 to 200,000 clones, approximately 90% seen once; the top ten hold less than 2.5%. The sample comprised peripheral blood. The receptor source for this set is a man aged 18-30 years with acute or convalescent COVID-19. Both conserved end residues are part of each CDR3. The order of the fields is J gene, clone size, D gene, V gene, CDR3 protein, CDR3 DNA. D genes are given only for firm matches. Clone size, where shown, is once, few, many, or a class for clones that have expanded.

TRBJ1-1 | - | - | TRBV3-1/TRBV3-2 | CASSAPRGFLNTEAFF | TGTGCCAGCAGCGCACCTAGGGGGTTTTTGAACACTGAAGCTTTCTTT
TRBJ1-5 | - | TRBD1 | TRBV5-8 | CASSFRTGKYSNQPQHF | TGTGCCAGCAGCTTCCGGACAGGGAAATATAGCAATCAGCCCCAGCATTTT
TRBJ1-1 | - | - | TRBV6-6 | CASRIRGDENTEAFF | TGTGCCAGCAGGATTCGGGGGGATGAGAACACTGAAGCTTTCTTT
TRBJ2-1 | - | - | TRBV18 | CASSPRDGKSDNEQFF | TGTGCCAGCTCACCCCGCGACGGGAAGTCTGACAATGAGCAGTTCTTC
TRBJ2-3 | once | - | TRBV9 | CASSRNSGISTDTQYF | TGTGCCAGCAGTCGTAATAGCGGAATAAGCACAGATACGCAGTATTTT
TRBJ1-1 | - | - | TRBV9 | CASSETRNMNTEAFF | TGTGCCAGCAGCGAGACTCGGAATATGAACACTGAAGCTTTCTTT
TRBJ1-5 | - | - | TRBV5-5 | CASSLGGFNQPQHF | TGTGCCAGCAGCTTGGGAGGGTTTAATCAGCCCCAGCATTTT
TRBJ1-4 | - | TRBD1 | TRBV3-1/TRBV3-2 | CASSLWTGDNEKLFF | TGTGCCAGCAGCCTCTGGACAGGGGATAATGAAAAACTGTTTTTT
TRBJ2-7 | - | TRBD2 | TRBV13 | CASSTRLAGEREQYF | TGTGCCAGCAGCACCCGACTAGCCGGTGAACGGGAGCAGTACTTC
TRBJ1-1 | - | - | TRBV7-9 | CASSLSYERTEAFF | TGTGCCAGCAGTCTCTCGTACGAGCGCACTGAAGCTTTCTTT
TRBJ2-3 | - | TRBD2 | TRBV3-1/TRBV3-2 | CASSPRGDPDTQYF | TGTGCCAGCAGCCCCCGGGGGGATCCAGATACGCAGTATTTT
TRBJ2-4 | - | TRBD2 | TRBV19 | CASSIGVSGLVLAKNIQYF | TGTGCCAGTAGTATTGGGGTTTCGGGACTAGTGCTAGCCAAAAACATTCAGTACTTC
TRBJ1-2 | many | - | TRBV27 | CASSLWKEGYGYTF | TGTGCCAGCAGTTTATGGAAGGAGGGCTATGGCTACACCTTC
TRBJ2-7 | - | TRBD1 | TRBV19 | CASRVGQGDYEQYF | TGTGCCAGTAGGGTGGGTCAGGGGGACTACGAGCAGTACTTC
TRBJ1-1 | - | TRBD1 | TRBV5-1 | CASSSGQGPHTEAFF | TGCGCCAGCAGCTCGGGACAGGGGCCGCACACTGAAGCTTTCTTT
TRBJ1-2 | - | TRBD1 | TRBV4-1 | CASSQQDRSSYGYTF | TGCGCCAGCAGCCAACAGGACAGGTCGTCTTATGGCTACACCTTC
TRBJ1-1 | once | - | TRBV30 | CAWSVPGGTKAFF | TGTGCCTGGAGTGTACCGGGGGGCACTAAAGCTTTCTTT
TRBJ1-2 | - | - | TRBV4-2 | CASSQDRGQTYGYTF | TGTGCCAGCAGCCAAGATAGGGGCCAGACCTATGGCTACACCTTC
TRBJ2-3 | - | TRBD2 | TRBV6-5 | CASSSTGGFTDTQYF | TGTGCCAGCAGTTCCACGGGGGGGTTCACAGATACGCAGTATTTT
TRBJ1-1 | - | - | TRBV19 | CASSIETAWNTEAFF | TGTGCCAGTAGTATAGAAACAGCCTGGAACACTGAAGCTTTCTTT
TRBJ1-6 | - | - | TRBV3-1/TRBV3-2 | CASSRDRSSYNSPLHF | TGTGCCAGCAGCCGCGACAGGAGCTCCTATAATTCACCCCTCCACTTT
TRBJ1-1 | - | - | TRBV2 | CASSDWQNTEAFF | TGTGCCAGCAGTGACTGGCAGAACACTGAAGCTTTCTTT
TRBJ2-3 | few | TRBD2 | TRBV7-9 | CASSTWTSGSDTQYF | TGTGCCAGCAGCACATGGACTAGCGGGAGTGATACGCAGTATTTT
TRBJ1-5 | - | TRBD1 | TRBV2 | CASSDVSGQRPQHF | TGTGCCAGCAGTGACGTTTCGGGACAGCGGCCCCAGCATTTT
TRBJ2-5 | - | TRBD1 | TRBV6-5 | CASSLQTGGVETQYF | TGTGCCAGCAGTCTACAGACAGGGGGCGTAGAGACCCAGTACTTC
TRBJ2-7 | - | - | TRBV3-1/TRBV3-2 | CASSQETPFETGAYEQYF | TGTGCCAGCAGCCAAGAAACCCCGTTTGAGACAGGAGCCTACGAGCAGTACTTC
TRBJ1-1 | - | - | TRBV30 | CAWSVRGGTTFF | TGTGCCTGGAGTGTACGGGGAGGGACGACTTTCTTT
TRBJ1-2 | - | - | TRBV9 | CASSVDGIYGYTF | TGTGCCAGCAGCGTAGACGGGATCTATGGCTACACCTTC
TRBJ1-2 | - | - | TRBV7-2 | CASSSYREKYGYTF | TGTGCCAGCAGTTCCTACAGGGAGAAGTATGGCTACACCTTC
TRBJ2-7 | - | TRBD2 | TRBV19 | CASTRGRDGSYEQYF | TGTGCCAGTACCCGGGGGAGGGACGGATCCTACGAGCAGTACTTC
TRBJ2-7 | - | TRBD2 | TRBV15 | CATSRDFLEAGGPYEQYF | TGTGCCACCAGCAGAGATTTCCTTGAAGCGGGAGGGCCCTACGAGCAGTACTTC
TRBJ2-7 | - | - | TRBV6-5 | CASSRTVSEQYF | TGTGCCAGCAGCCGGACAGTTAGCGAGCAGTACTTC
TRBJ1-1 | - | - | TRBV7-9 | CASSLVGRENTEAFF | TGTGCCAGCAGCTTAGTCGGACGGGAGAACACTGAAGCTTTCTTT
TRBJ1-1 | - | TRBD1 | TRBV10-3 | CAITEERTGPKPTTEAFF | TGTGCCATCACCGAGGAGAGGACAGGGCCAAAGCCGACGACTGAAGCTTTCTTT
TRBJ1-1 | - | - | TRBV20-1 | CSASRGGVNTEAFF | TGCAGTGCTAGTAGGGGGGGGGTTAACACTGAAGCTTTCTTT
TRBJ2-3 | once | TRBD2 | TRBV6-5 | CASTGRGGTDTQYF | TGTGCCAGCACGGGGAGGGGTGGCACAGATACGCAGTATTTT
TRBJ2-7 | - | - | TRBV15 | CATSRVTKGPSEQYF | TGTGCCACCAGCAGGGTGACCAAGGGGCCATCCGAGCAGTACTTC
TRBJ1-5 | - | - | TRBV7-6 | CASSLEYTQPQHF | TGTGCCAGCAGCTTAGAATACACCCAGCCCCAGCATTTT